This T cell receptor (beta chain) was retrieved from a study of cytomegalovirus exposure and HLA in healthy donors. Germline values: CDR1 MNHEY, CDR2 SMNVEV (reference sequence). The CDR3 is 13 residues long. The ends were cut back, 5 bases at V and 8 bases at J, with 15 bases in the middle. PCR involved 60 Vbeta and 13 Jbeta primers. The method was immunoSEQ multiplex PCR; TCRdb's version includes in-frame clones alone and lacks a portion of them. The sample contains about 180,000 clones, over 65% of which appear only once. What was sequenced was PBMCs. The clonotype originates from a man aged 18 to 29 in good health and CMV-seronegative. The V gene is TRBV27, the J gene TRBJ1-2; D possibly corresponds to TRBD1 (6 bases). CDR3 sequence (DNA): TGTGCCAGCAGTACAGGGTTTTCGGGAGGCTACACCTTC. Translation: CASSTGFSGGYTF.